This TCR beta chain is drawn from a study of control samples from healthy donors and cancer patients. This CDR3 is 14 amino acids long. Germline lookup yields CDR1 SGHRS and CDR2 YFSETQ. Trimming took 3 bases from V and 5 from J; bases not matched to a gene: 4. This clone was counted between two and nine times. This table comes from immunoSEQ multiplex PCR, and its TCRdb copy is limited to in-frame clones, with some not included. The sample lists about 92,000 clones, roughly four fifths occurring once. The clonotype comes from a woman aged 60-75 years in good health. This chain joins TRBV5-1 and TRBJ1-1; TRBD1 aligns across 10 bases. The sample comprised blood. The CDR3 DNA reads TGCGCCAGCAGCTCGACAGGGGGCGCGACTGAAGCTTTCTTT. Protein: CASSSTGGATEAFF. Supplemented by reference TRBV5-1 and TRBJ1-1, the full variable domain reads KAGVTQTPRYLIKTRGQQVTLSCSPISGHRSVSWYQQTPGQGLQFLFEYFSETQRNKGNFPGRFSGRQFSNSRSEMNVSTLELGDSALYLCASSSTGGATEAFFGQGTRLTVV.